This T cell receptor (beta chain) was captured by sequencing in a study of cytomegalovirus exposure and HLA in healthy donors. Regarding the study as a whole: Among TCR beta chains, those listed as cytomegalovirus-associated numbered approximately 150. Later analysis associated a missense DCLRE1C variant with TCR beta V- and J-gene trimming.

This CDR3 spans 15 amino acids. Germline CDR1 is MNHNS and CDR2 is SASEGT. Trimming shortened V by 3 bases and J by 6 bases, and 15 bases separated the two germline ends. PCR involved 60 Vbeta and 13 Jbeta primers. TCRdb's table, derived via immunoSEQ multiplex PCR, lists solely in-frame clones and lacks some. This table has 95,000 to 150,000 clones, roughly 17% appearing once. There are a few counts of this clone. Its antigen remains unidentified. The chain is built from TRBV6-1 and TRBJ2-1; a possible D gene is TRBD1 (6 bases). The sequence was obtained from a female donor in good health and CMV-seropositive. Input material: PBMCs. The CDR3 here is CASSDFGGAGNEQFF. Written as DNA, the CDR3 is TGTGCCAGCAGTGATTTTGGGGGCGCCGGCAATGAGCAGTTCTTC.